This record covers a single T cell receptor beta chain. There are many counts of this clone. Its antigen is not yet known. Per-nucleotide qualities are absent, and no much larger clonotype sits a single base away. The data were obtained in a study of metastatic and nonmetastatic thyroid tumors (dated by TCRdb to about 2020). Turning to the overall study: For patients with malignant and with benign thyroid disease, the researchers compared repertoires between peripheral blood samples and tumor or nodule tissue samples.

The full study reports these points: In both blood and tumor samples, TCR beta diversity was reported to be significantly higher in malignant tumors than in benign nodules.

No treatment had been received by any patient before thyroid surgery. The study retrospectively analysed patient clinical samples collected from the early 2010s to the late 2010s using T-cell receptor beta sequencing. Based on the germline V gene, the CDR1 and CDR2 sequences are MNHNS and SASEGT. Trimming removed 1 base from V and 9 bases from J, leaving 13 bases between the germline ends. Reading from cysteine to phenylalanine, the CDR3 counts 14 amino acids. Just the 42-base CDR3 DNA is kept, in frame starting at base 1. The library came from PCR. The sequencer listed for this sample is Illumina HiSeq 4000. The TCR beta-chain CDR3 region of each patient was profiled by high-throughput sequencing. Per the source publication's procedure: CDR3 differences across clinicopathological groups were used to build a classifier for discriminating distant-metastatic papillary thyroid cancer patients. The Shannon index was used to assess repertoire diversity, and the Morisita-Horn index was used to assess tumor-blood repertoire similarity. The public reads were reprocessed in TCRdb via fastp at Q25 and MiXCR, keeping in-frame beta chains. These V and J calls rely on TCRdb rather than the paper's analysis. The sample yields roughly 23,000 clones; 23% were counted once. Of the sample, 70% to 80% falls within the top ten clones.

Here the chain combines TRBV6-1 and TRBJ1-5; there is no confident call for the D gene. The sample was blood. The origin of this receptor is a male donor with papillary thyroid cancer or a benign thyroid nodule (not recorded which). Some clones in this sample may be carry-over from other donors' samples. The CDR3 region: CASSEEGSIRPQHF. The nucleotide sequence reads TGTGCCAGCAGTGAAGAGGGTAGTATTCGGCCCCAGCATTTT.